This T cell receptor (beta chain) was sequenced for a study of EBV T-cell therapy then PD-1 blockade in nasopharyngeal carcinoma. Of note for this clone: Its cognate antigen is unknown.

This CDR3 has 14 amino acids. The J segment lost 3 bases and the V segment lost 4 bases, leaving 3 bases of the junction unmatched. Germline CDR1 is SGDLS and CDR2 is YYNGEE. Clones were sequenced by immunoSEQ multiplex PCR, and TCRdb holds only the in-frame ones, with some missing. The sample lists tens of thousands of clones, approximately 79% seen once, with roughly a third in the top ten. The time point is: 266 days after commencement of treatment, after nivolumab therapy. The sample's treatment: AdE1-LMPpoly-expanded autologous EBV-specific T-cell therapy followed by anti-PD-1 nivolumab. Sample: CD8+ T cells from blood, taken around day 300 from a patient whose treatment included autologous EBV-specific T cells and nivolumab. The TCR comes from a man aged 40-55 years with nasopharyngeal carcinoma. This chain connects TRBV9 to TRBJ2-7, with TRBD1 identical over 11 bases. CDR3 amino acids: CASSRDRGDYEQYF. Written as DNA, the CDR3 is TGTGCCAGCAGCCGGGACAGGGGGGACTACGAGCAGTACTTC. Based on the CDR3 plus reference TRBV9 and TRBJ2-7, the full variable domain is DSGVTQTPKHLITATGQRVTLRCSPRSGDLSVYWYQQSLDQGLQFLIQYYNGEERAKGNILERFSAQQFPDLHSELNLSSLELGDSALYFCASSRDRGDYEQYFGPGTRLTVT.